This T cell receptor (beta chain) emerged from a study of human T cells and chemical hapten exposure. TCRdb re-derived calls from the RACE reads in MiXCR, one entry per CDR3 protein. The table lists just over 350,000 distinct CDR3 sequences, around 6% of them singletons. CDR3 length: 14 amino acids. The J segment lost 5 bases and the V segment lost 0 bases, leaving 3 bases of the junction unmatched. This clonotype has ten or more counts. Documented time point: patch test 2, 6 weeks after DPC sensitization. Treatment in this sample: therapeutic diphenylcyclopropenone sensitization with weekly scalp DPC.

This material consisted of whole blood, taken in connection with sensitization to the hapten diphenylcyclopropenone (DPC). The rearrangement links TRBV12-3 or TRBV12-4 to TRBJ1-1; 7 positions agree with TRBD1. The clonotype originates from a young woman with alopecia areata. Some clones in this sample may be carry-over from other donors' samples. CDR3 coding DNA: TGTGCCAGCAGTTTAGCGCAGGGGGGGACTGAAGCTTTCTTT. Translating it yields CASSLAQGGTEAFF.